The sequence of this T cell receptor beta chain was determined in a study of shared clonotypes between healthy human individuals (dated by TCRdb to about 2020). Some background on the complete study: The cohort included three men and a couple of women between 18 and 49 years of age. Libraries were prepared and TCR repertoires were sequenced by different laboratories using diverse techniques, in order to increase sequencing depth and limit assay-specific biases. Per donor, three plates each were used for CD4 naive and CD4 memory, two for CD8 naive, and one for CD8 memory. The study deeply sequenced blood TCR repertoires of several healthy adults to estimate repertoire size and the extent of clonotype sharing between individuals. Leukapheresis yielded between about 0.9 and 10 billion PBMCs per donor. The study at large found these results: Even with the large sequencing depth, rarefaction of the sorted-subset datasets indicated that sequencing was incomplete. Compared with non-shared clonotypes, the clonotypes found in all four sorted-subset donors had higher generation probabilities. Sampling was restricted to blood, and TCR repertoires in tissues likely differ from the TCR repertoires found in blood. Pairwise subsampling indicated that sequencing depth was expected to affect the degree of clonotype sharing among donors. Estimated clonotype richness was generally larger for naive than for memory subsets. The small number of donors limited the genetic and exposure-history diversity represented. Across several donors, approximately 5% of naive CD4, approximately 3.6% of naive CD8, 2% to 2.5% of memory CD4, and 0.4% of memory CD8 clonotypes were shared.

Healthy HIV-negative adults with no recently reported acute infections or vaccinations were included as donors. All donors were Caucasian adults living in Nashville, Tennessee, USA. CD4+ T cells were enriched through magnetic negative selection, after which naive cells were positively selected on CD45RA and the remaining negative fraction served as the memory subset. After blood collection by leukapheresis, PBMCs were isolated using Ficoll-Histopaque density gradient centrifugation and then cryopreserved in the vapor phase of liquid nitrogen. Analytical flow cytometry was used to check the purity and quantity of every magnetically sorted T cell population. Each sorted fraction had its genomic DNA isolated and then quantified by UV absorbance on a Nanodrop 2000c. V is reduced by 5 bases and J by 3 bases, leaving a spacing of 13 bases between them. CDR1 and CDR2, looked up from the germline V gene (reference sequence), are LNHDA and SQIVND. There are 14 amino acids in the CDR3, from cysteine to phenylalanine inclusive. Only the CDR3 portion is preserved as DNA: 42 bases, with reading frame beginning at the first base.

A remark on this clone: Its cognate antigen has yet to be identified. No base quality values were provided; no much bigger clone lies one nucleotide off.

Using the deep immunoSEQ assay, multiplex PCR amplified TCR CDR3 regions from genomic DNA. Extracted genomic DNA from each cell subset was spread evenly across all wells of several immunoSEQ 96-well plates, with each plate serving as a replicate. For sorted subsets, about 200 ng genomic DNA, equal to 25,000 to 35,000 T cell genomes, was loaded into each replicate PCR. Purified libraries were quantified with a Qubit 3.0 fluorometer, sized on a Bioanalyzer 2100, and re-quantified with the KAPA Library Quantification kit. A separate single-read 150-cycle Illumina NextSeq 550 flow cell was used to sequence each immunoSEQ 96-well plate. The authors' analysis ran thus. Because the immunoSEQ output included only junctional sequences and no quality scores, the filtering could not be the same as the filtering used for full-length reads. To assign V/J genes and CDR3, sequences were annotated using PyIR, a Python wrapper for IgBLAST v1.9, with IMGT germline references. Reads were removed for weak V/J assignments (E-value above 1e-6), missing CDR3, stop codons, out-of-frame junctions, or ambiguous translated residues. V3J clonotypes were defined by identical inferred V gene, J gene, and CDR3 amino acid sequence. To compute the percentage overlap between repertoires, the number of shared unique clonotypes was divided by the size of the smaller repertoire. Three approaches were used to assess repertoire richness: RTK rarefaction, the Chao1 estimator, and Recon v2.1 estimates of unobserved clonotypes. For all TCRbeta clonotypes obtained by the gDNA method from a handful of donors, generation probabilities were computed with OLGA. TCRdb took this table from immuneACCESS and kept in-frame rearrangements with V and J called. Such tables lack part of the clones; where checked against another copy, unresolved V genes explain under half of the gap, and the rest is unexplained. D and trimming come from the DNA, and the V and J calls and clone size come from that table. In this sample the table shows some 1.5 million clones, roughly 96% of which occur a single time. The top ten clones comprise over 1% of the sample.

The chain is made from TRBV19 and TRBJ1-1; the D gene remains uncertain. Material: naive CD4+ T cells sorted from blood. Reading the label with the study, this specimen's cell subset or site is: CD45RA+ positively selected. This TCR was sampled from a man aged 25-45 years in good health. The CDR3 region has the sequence CASSDGVFYTEAFF. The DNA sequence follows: TGTGCCAGTAGTGACGGGGTTTTTTACACTGAAGCTTTCTTT.